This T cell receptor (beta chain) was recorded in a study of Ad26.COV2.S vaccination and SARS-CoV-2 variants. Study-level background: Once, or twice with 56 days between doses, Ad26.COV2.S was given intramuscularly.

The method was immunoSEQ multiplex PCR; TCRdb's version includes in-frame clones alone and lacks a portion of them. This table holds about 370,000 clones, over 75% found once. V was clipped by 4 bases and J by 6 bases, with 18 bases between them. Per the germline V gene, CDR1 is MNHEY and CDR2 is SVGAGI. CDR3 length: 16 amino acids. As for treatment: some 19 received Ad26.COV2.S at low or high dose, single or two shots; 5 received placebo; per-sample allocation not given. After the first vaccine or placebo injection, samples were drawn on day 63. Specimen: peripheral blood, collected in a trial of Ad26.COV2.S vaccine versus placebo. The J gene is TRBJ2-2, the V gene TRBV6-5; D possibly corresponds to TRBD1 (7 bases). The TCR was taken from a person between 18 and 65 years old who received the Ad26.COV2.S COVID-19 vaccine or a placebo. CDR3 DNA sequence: TGTGCCAGCAGTTTCCAGGGGGGAAGTTTGGCCGGGGAGCTGTTTTTT. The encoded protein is CASSFQGGSLAGELFF.